Below are 26 T cell receptor beta chains sequenced from a single sample in a study of OX40 agonist ivuxolimab in advanced cancers. The library came from the immunoSEQ multiplex PCR assay. TCRdb retrieved this table from immuneACCESS and kept in-frame rearrangements only. Not all clones are present; in checked studies, unresolved V genes account for under half, and no reason is known for the remainder. Present in this sample are more than 65,000 clones, roughly 90% of which were seen just once. 0.72% of the sample comes from the top ten. Sequenced here: CD4+ or CD8+ T cells sorted from blood, sampled in a trial of the OX40 agonist ivuxolimab. These receptors originate from an adult with an advanced solid tumor such as melanoma, head and neck, liver or kidney cancer.

The rearrangement uses TRBV6-5 and TRBJ2-7; 7 nucleotides align to TRBD2. The trim removed 7 bases at V and 3 bases at J, leaving 6 bases unmatched. The CDR3 spans 13 residues. The V gene's germline CDR1 is MNHEY and CDR2 SVGAGI. Written as DNA, the CDR3 is TGTGCCAGCACGCGGGAGAGAGACTACGAGCAGTACTTC. This codes for CASTRERDYEQYF.

The CDR3 protein is CASRPSRDSLEAFF. The CDR3 DNA is TGTGCCAGCAGACCCTCCCGAGACAGCCTTGAAGCTTTCTTT. V and J are TRBV6-4 and TRBJ1-1; TRBD1 might be the D (5 bases). The germline CDR1 and CDR2 sequences are MRHNA and SNTAGT. V lost 6 bases and J lost 7, with 18 bases in between. This CDR3 spans 14 amino acids.

As DNA, the CDR3 is TGTGCCTGGAGTAGTTGGGGGGAGAATGAAAAACTGTTTTTT. Residues: CAWSSWGENEKLFF. This chain joins TRBV30 and TRBJ1-4; a possible D gene is TRBD1 (5 bases). Between the trimmed V and J ends, which lost 2 bases and 5 bases, there was a span of 12 bases. Germline values: CDR1 GTSNPN, CDR2 SVGIG (reference sequence). CDR3 length equals 14 residues.

The rearrangement links TRBV9 to TRBJ1-4, with a weak D call TRBD1 (5 bases). Trimming took off 0 bases at V and 14 bases at J, with 14 bases between the two ends. Looked up from germline, CDR1 is SGDLS and CDR2 is YYNGEE. The CDR3 is 13 amino acids. The CDR3, as DNA: TGTGCCAGCAGCGTAGAGCCGGGGCGACGGCTGTTTTTT. Its protein product is CASSVEPGRRLFF. Supplemented by reference TRBV9 and TRBJ1-4, the full variable domain reads DSGVTQTPKHLITATGQRVTLRCSPRSGDLSVYWYQQSLDQGLQFLIQYYNGEERAKGNILERFSAQQFPDLHSELNLSSLELGDSALYFCASSVEPGRRLFFGSGTQLSVL.

V gene TRBV14 combines with J gene TRBJ1-4, with no clear D. V was pared by 2 bases and J by 6 bases, with 13 bases between. The CDR3 is 15 amino acids. Germline loops: CDR1 SGHDN, CDR2 FVKESK. The CDR3 nucleotides are TGTGCCAGCAGCCAATTCGGGGTAAGGGATGAAAAACTGTTTTTT. Translation: CASSQFGVRDEKLFF. Full variable domain (rest looked up from reference TRBV14 and TRBJ1-4): EAGVTQFPSHSVIEKGQTVTLRCDPISGHDNLYWYRRVMGKEIKFLLHFVKESKQDESGMPNNRFLAERTGGTYSTLKVQPAELEDSGVYFCASSQFGVRDEKLFFGSGTQLSVL.

This clone has a single count. The chain carries TRBV19 and TRBJ2-3; D might be TRBD1 (6 bases). The CDR3 spans 15 residues. Trimming took 9 bases from V and 2 from J, leaving 18 bases between them. Germline values: CDR1 LNHDA, CDR2 SQIVND (reference sequence). DNA for the CDR3: TGTGCCAGCCCTCCCCAGGGGTGGACCACAGATACGCAGTATTTT. Translating it yields CASPPQGWTTDTQYF.

The CDR3 sequence is CASSLVGREQFF. In DNA form, the CDR3 reads TGTGCCAGCAGCTTAGTGGGCCGAGAGCAGTTCTTC. The V gene is TRBV7-8, the J gene TRBJ2-1; D remains unclear. Germline lookup yields CDR1 SGHVS and CDR2 FQNEAQ. This CDR3 has 12 amino acids. Trimming took 1 base from V and 10 from J, leaving 8 bases between them.

The rearrangement uses TRBV7-2 and TRBJ2-7; 9 bases align to TRBD2. Trimming removed 5 bases from V and 3 bases from J; junction bases left unmatched: 8. Germline V gene lookup returns CDR1 SGHTA and CDR2 FQGNSA. The CDR3 is made up of 15 amino acids. This CDR3 is CASSQPGLAYYEQYF. The CDR3 region has the DNA TGTGCCAGCAGCCAACCGGGACTAGCTTACTACGAGCAGTACTTC.

The chain links TRBV6-6 to TRBJ2-2; TRBD1 matches at 8 bases. The CDR3 totals 15 residues. V shed 8 bases, J shed 4 bases, and the junction held 9 bases outside the gene matches. Germline CDR1 is MNHNY and CDR2 is SVGAGI (reference sequence). DNA for the CDR3: TGTGCCAGCGTAGACAGGGGAGGAGGCACCGGGGAGCTGTTTTTT. Its protein product is CASVDRGGGTGELFF.

The V gene is TRBV30, the J gene TRBJ1-2; D remains ambiguous. The CDR3 runs to 13 residues. In germline, CDR1 is GTSNPN, CDR2 SVGIG (reference sequence). The V end lost 1 base, the J end lost 6 bases, and 12 bases lay between the germline ends. The CDR3 reads CAWSAPGQHGYTF. The CDR3 DNA follows: TGTGCCTGGAGTGCCCCCGGGCAGCATGGCTACACCTTC.

V is TRBV30 and J is TRBJ2-1; D is possibly TRBD1 or TRBD2 (6 bases each). The V and J ends lost 0 bases and 11 bases respectively, with 14 bases between them. This CDR3 contains 13 residues. Per the germline V gene, CDR1 is GTSNPN and CDR2 is SVGIG (reference sequence). The CDR3 DNA follows: TGTGCCTGGAGTGTTCGGGGGACAAAAAAGCAGTTCTTC. Its protein product is CAWSVRGTKKQFF.

The chain combines TRBV11-2 with TRBJ1-4; D is ambiguous. The length of the CDR3 is 15 residues. V was clipped by 1 base and J by 7 bases, with 13 bases between them. Germline assignment: CDR1 SGHAT and CDR2 FQNNGV. CDR3 nucleotides: TGTGCCAGCAGCTTAGCCCCGACCCGGGGTGAAAAACTGTTTTTT. Its translation: CASSLAPTRGEKLFF. The variable domain in full, completed from reference TRBV11-2 and TRBJ1-4, reads EAGVAQSPRYKIIEKRQSVAFWCNPISGHATLYWYQQILGQGPKLLIQFQNNGVVDDSQLPKDRFSAERLKGVDSTLKIQPAKLEDSAVYLCASSLAPTRGEKLFFGSGTQLSVL.

V is TRBV25-1 and J is TRBJ2-1; either TRBD1 or TRBD2 may supply D (7 bases each). CDR1 MGHDK and CDR2 SYGVNS come from the germline V gene. V was shortened by 1 base and J by 4 bases, with 14 bases between the two germline ends. The CDR3 is 16 residues long. In DNA, the CDR3 is TGTGCCAGCAGTGAATCGGGGAGGGGGCGGTACAATGAGCAGTTCTTC. Translation gives CASSESGRGRYNEQFF.

This chain links TRBV5-1 with TRBJ2-7; 7 bases line up with TRBD1. With V trimmed by 4 bases and J by 11 bases, 6 bases remained unmatched. CDR1 SGHRS and CDR2 YFSETQ come from the germline V gene. The CDR3 loop spans 11 amino acids. The CDR3 region is CASSPDRVKYF. The CDR3 nucleotides read TGCGCCAGCAGCCCCGACAGGGTGAAGTACTTC.

The CDR3 DNA sequence: TGTGCCAGCTCACCACCGTGGGGGTCTGGGGCCAACGTCCTGACTTTC. Translation gives CASSPPWGSGANVLTF. This chain joins TRBV18 and TRBJ2-6; D might be TRBD1 or TRBD2, each matching 5 bases. Germline CDR1 is KGHSH and CDR2 is LQKENI. This CDR3 comprises 16 residues. The V and J ends lost 0 bases and 1 base respectively, with 7 bases between them.

This clone was seen a few times. This chain uses TRBV11-2 with TRBJ1-1, with D perhaps TRBD1 (5 bases). Germline V CDR1 and CDR2: SGHAT, FQNNGV. This CDR3 is built from 12 residues. Trimming stripped 5 bases from V and 5 bases from J, with 9 bases between. For the CDR3, the DNA is TGTGCCAGCAGCACAGGCGGTACTGAAGCTTTCTTT. This sequence encodes CASSTGGTEAFF.

Only a few counts were recorded for this clone. The rearrangement links TRBV7-2 to TRBJ2-3; D gene ambiguous. CDR3 length equals 14 residues. V dropped 2 bases and J dropped 6 bases, with 12 bases sitting between them. The V gene's germline CDR1 is SGHTA and CDR2 FQGNSA. The CDR3 loop is CASSLYSAGDTQYF. CDR3 bases: TGTGCCAGCAGCTTATACTCCGCCGGGGATACGCAGTATTTT.

The genes are TRBV29-1 and TRBJ2-2; 8 nucleotides align to TRBD2. J lost 4 bases, V lost 6 bases, and 7 bases had no gene match. Germline CDR1 and CDR2: SQVTM and ANQGSEA. This CDR3 spans 14 amino acids. The CDR3 bases are TGCAGCGTCGGGGGGGAGATAGGCACCGGGGAGCTGTTTTTT. This codes for CSVGGEIGTGELFF.

CDR3 protein: CASSLVPGQYSYNEQFF. The CDR3, as DNA: TGTGCCAGCAGCTTAGTTCCGGGGCAGTATTCCTACAATGAGCAGTTCTTC. The chain uses TRBV7-6 and TRBJ2-1; tentatively, D is TRBD1 or TRBD2 (5 bases each). The V and J ends lost 1 base and 1 base respectively, with 14 bases between them. Germline V gene lookup returns CDR1 SGHVS and CDR2 FNYEAQ. This CDR3 contains 17 residues.

J is TRBJ2-1 and V is TRBV2; TRBD2 aligns across 13 bases. There are 16 residues in the CDR3. The V gene end was trimmed by 4 bases and the J gene end by 10 bases; junction bases not matched to a gene: 10. The V gene's germline CDR1 is SNHLY and CDR2 FYNNEI. In nucleotides, the CDR3 is TGTGCCAGCAGTGGTTTTTCGGGACTAGCGGGAAAAGAGCAGTTCTTC. It codes for CASSGFSGLAGKEQFF.

The chain links TRBV28 to TRBJ2-7, with D perhaps being TRBD1 or TRBD2 (6 bases each). Trimming pared 5 bases from V and 0 bases from J, leaving 14 bases between. CDR1 is MDHEN and CDR2 is SYDVKM in the germline V gene. The CDR3 totals 15 residues. The CDR3 protein is CASSPLGGGSYEQYF. The CDR3, as DNA: TGTGCCAGCAGTCCTCTTGGAGGGGGCTCCTACGAGCAGTACTTC. Combining the CDR3 with reference TRBV28 and TRBJ2-7 gives the whole variable domain DVKVTQSSRYLVKRTGEKVFLECVQDMDHENMFWYRQDPGLGLRLIYFSYDVKMKEKGDIPEGYSVSREKKERFSLILESASTNQTSMYLCASSPLGGGSYEQYFGPGTRLTVT.

The chain joins TRBV6-6 to TRBJ2-3; TRBD2 is a possible D gene (7 bases). CDR1 is MNHNY and CDR2 is SVGAGI in the germline V gene (reference sequence). V lost 1 base, J lost 2 bases, and 13 bases lay in between. The CDR3 is made up of 16 amino acids. CDR3 DNA sequence: TGTGCCAGCAGTTACTGGGCGGGGGCCAACACAGATACGCAGTATTTT. This translates into CASSYWAGANTDTQYF.

The chain joins TRBV21-1 to TRBJ2-2; the table's D call of TRBD1 was not tested on the DNA. TRBV21-1 is designated a pseudogene. This CDR3 is 14 amino acids long. The CDR3 sequence is CASSKDRGTGELFF. The DNA of the CDR3 is TGTGCCAGCAGCAAAGACAGGGGCACCGGGGAGCTGTTTTTT.

The chain uses TRBV30 and TRBJ1-2, with D tentatively TRBD1 (6 bases). CDR1 is GTSNPN, CDR2 SVGIG, per germline (reference sequence). This CDR3 is 14 amino acids long. Trimming removed 4 bases from V and 8 bases from J, with 20 bases in between. The CDR3 region is CAWIPGTSPRGYTF. In DNA form, the CDR3 reads TGTGCCTGGATCCCCGGGACATCCCCACGGGGCTACACCTTC. The full variable domain, rest sourced from reference TRBV30 and TRBJ1-2, is SQTIHQWPATLVQPVGSPLSLECTVEGTSNPNLYWYRQAAGRGLQLLFYSVGIGQISSEVPQNLSASRPQDRQFILSSKKLLLSDSGFYLCAWIPGTSPRGYTFGSGTRLTVV.

The V call is TRBV5-1, the J call TRBJ2-7, with a possible D match to TRBD1 (6 bases). Trimming left V 4 bases short and J 4 bases short, with 15 bases between. Germline loops: CDR1 SGHRS, CDR2 YFSETQ. This CDR3 has 14 amino acids. The CDR3 loop reads CASSPGASTYEQYF. CDR3 DNA sequence: TGCGCCAGCAGCCCAGGGGCGAGTACATACGAGCAGTACTTC.

This CDR3 is CASSISGDRDTQYF. The CDR3 DNA reads TGTGCCAGTAGTATAAGCGGGGATCGAGATACGCAGTATTTT. J is TRBJ2-3 and V is TRBV19, with TRBD2 identical over 7 bases. The CDR3 is 14 residues long. The J segment lost 5 bases and the V segment lost 2 bases, leaving 4 bases of the junction unmatched. The V gene's germline CDR1 is LNHDA and CDR2 SQIVND (reference sequence).